This entry lists 32 T cell receptor beta chains sequenced from one sample in a study of blood T cell repertoires in COVID-19. This table comes from immunoSEQ multiplex PCR, and its TCRdb copy is limited to in-frame clones, with some not included. The sample records about 15,000 clones, around 75% being singletons. Source material: peripheral blood. The source is a man aged 55-75 years with acute or convalescent COVID-19.

This chain connects TRBV27 to TRBJ1-6, with D unresolved. The CDR3 extends over 12 amino acids. Trimming took 3 bases from V and 9 from J, leaving 6 bases between them. Germline V gene data show CDR1 as MNHEY and CDR2 as SMNVEV (reference sequence). The chain's CDR3 is CASSFYSSPLHF. As DNA, the CDR3 is TGTGCCAGCAGTTTTTATTCTTCACCCCTCCACTTT.

This rearrangement joins TRBV29-1 to TRBJ1-2; 10 nucleotides line up with TRBD1. The CDR3 loop spans 15 amino acids. V was clipped by 4 bases and J by 4 bases; unmatched bases: 9. Germline V gene lookup returns CDR1 SQVTM and CDR2 ANQGSEA. CDR3 nucleotides: TGCAGCGTTGGGGGACAGGGGACCACTGGCTATGGCTACACCTTC. This codes for CSVGGQGTTGYGYTF. Using reference TRBV29-1 and TRBJ1-2 for the parts outside the CDR3, the full variable domain is SAVISQKPSRDICQRGTSLTIQCQVDSQVTMMFWYRQQPGQSLTLIATANQGSEATYESGFVIDKFPISRPNLTFSTLTVSNMSPEDSSIYLCSVGGQGTTGYGYTFGSGTRLTVV.

The chain uses TRBV7-9 and TRBJ2-7; a possible D gene is TRBD2 (6 bases). CDR3 size: 15 residues. Trimming removed 5 bases at V and 3 bases at J, with 17 bases between. Germline assignment: CDR1 SEHNR and CDR2 FQNEAQ (reference sequence). CDR3 protein: CASSHRTGAVYEQYF. DNA of the CDR3: TGTGCCAGCAGCCACCGAACGGGAGCCGTCTACGAGCAGTACTTC.

This clone appeared a few times. This specimen includes other DNA sequences encoding the same CDR3. The chain employs TRBV18 and TRBJ2-7; the D is unclear. Trimming shortened V by 6 bases and J by 0 bases, and 9 bases separated the two germline ends. The V gene's germline CDR1 is KGHSH and CDR2 LQKENI. CDR3 length equals 13 residues. CDR3 sequence: CASSLSYSYEQYF. CDR3 coding DNA: TGTGCCAGCTCCCTCAGTTACTCCTACGAGCAGTACTTC.

The rearrangement links TRBV7-2 to TRBJ2-2; TRBD1 matches 7 bases. The germline CDR1 and CDR2 sequences are SGHTA and FQGNSA. The junction had 4 bases not matched to a gene; V was cut back by 4 bases and J by 5 bases. The CDR3 has 14 residues. The DNA of the CDR3 is TGTGCCAGCAGCTCGACAGGGCATACCGGGGAGCTGTTTTTT. Translation: CASSSTGHTGELFF.

In DNA, the CDR3 is TGTGCCATCAGGGTGTCCGGGACAGCCGATAATTCACCCCTCCACTTT. Its translation is CAIRVSGTADNSPLHF. The chain couples TRBV10-3 to TRBJ1-6, with TRBD1 matching over 7 bases. The V gene end was trimmed by 6 bases and the J gene end by 5 bases; junction bases not matched to a gene: 10. This CDR3 is 16 amino acids long. Germline-derived CDR1 and CDR2 are ENHRY and SYGVKD.

The chain is built from TRBV10-3 and TRBJ2-5, with 7 bases aligning to TRBD2. J was trimmed by 5 bases and V by 11 bases; bases with no gene match: 11. Germline values: CDR1 ENHRY, CDR2 SYGVKD. The CDR3 covers 13 residues. For the CDR3, the DNA is TGTGCCTCCGTCGGCGGGGGAACGGAGACCCAGTACTTC. Residues: CASVGGGTETQYF.

By sample share, this clone is medium-sized. CDR3 DNA: TGCGCCAGCAGCTTCCGGGTGCGGGGGGCAGACTATGGCTACACCTTC. Translation: CASSFRVRGADYGYTF. The J gene is TRBJ1-2, the V gene TRBV5-1; tentative D call: TRBD1 (6 bases). Germline lookup yields CDR1 SGHRS and CDR2 YFSETQ. V shed 2 bases and J shed 3 bases, with 17 bases lying between them. The CDR3 extends over 16 amino acids.

This chain uses TRBV7-2 with TRBJ1-2, with D perhaps TRBD1 (5 bases). Per germline, CDR1 SGHTA and CDR2 FQGNSA. Trimming took 5 bases from V and 7 from J, leaving 14 bases between them. This CDR3 is 13 amino acids long. The CDR3 loop is CASSPFRDPGYTF. The CDR3 bases are TGTGCCAGCAGCCCCTTCAGGGATCCTGGCTACACCTTC. The variable domain in full, completed from reference TRBV7-2 and TRBJ1-2, reads GAGVSQSPSNKVTEKGKDVELRCDPISGHTALYWYRQSLGQGLEFLIYFQGNSAPDKSGLPSDRFSAERTGGSVSTLTIQRTQQEDSAVYLCASSPFRDPGYTFGSGTRLTVV.

This clone was picked up a small number of times. This chain links TRBV2 with TRBJ2-1; D unresolved. The V end was cut by 4 bases, the J end by 5 bases, with 9 bases between. The V gene's germline CDR1 is SNHLY and CDR2 FYNNEI. This CDR3 is 13 amino acids long. The CDR3 region is CASSVHRDNEQFF. DNA for the CDR3: TGTGCCAGCAGTGTCCACCGGGACAATGAGCAGTTCTTC.

The chain uses TRBV7-9 and TRBJ1-2, with 7 bases fitting TRBD1. This CDR3 contains 14 residues. Trimming took 0 bases from V and 7 from J; bases not matched to a gene: 5. The germline V gene encodes CDR1 SEHNR and CDR2 FQNEAQ (reference sequence). DNA of the CDR3: TGTGCCAGCAGCTTAGCTACAGGGGACCCTGGCTACACCTTC. Amino acids: CASSLATGDPGYTF.

The chain couples TRBV12-5 to TRBJ2-6; perhaps TRBD1 as D (6 bases). Trimming shortened V by 0 bases and J by 0 bases, and 12 bases separated the two germline ends. Germline CDR1 is LGHNT and CDR2 is FRNRAP. This CDR3 region has 18 residues. CDR3 sequence reads: CASGLVPTGFSGANVLTF. CDR3 sequence (DNA): TGTGCTAGTGGTTTGGTTCCGACAGGTTTCTCTGGGGCCAACGTCCTGACTTTC.

This chain joins TRBV5-1 and TRBJ1-1, with D possibly TRBD1 on 6 matching bases. Per the germline V gene, CDR1 is SGHRS and CDR2 is YFSETQ. Between the trimmed V and J ends, which lost 3 bases and 8 bases, there was a span of 14 bases. The CDR3 has 13 residues. CDR3 region: CASSSGLGAEAFF. In nucleotides, the CDR3 is TGCGCCAGCAGCTCCGGGCTGGGGGCCGAAGCTTTCTTT.

This chain uses TRBV6-1 with TRBJ2-7; D might be TRBD1 (6 bases). Germline V gene lookup returns CDR1 MNHNS and CDR2 SASEGT. This CDR3 is 14 amino acids long. Trimming removed 8 bases from V and 2 bases from J, with 16 bases in between. CDR3 nucleotides: TGTGCCAGCCAGATGACAGGAGGTACCTACGAGCAGTACTTC. Amino acids: CASQMTGGTYEQYF.

This clone was seen a single time. The rearrangement joins TRBV6-1 to TRBJ2-7; TRBD2 aligns across 8 bases. Trimming cost V 6 bases and J 0 bases; bases outside gene matches: 16. CDR3 length: 18 amino acids. The germline CDR1 and CDR2 sequences are MNHNS and SASEGT. DNA of the CDR3: TGTGCCAGCAGGGAAACGGGAGGGCTTAGCGGGGCCTCCTACGAGCAGTACTTC. Its translation: CASRETGGLSGASYEQYF.

The V gene is TRBV9, the J gene TRBJ2-3, with D tentatively TRBD2 (6 bases). The V and J ends lost 4 bases and 2 bases respectively, with 23 bases between them. This CDR3 comprises 18 residues. Germline values: CDR1 SGDLS, CDR2 YYNGEE. The DNA for the CDR3 is TGTGCCAGCAGCAAGACCGGGACTCGCGGGCTATTCACAGATACGCAGTATTTT. Its translation is CASSKTGTRGLFTDTQYF.

The chain links TRBV6-5 to TRBJ1-2, with 7 nucleotides matching TRBD1. V dropped 6 bases and J dropped 4; count of bases not matched to a gene: 5. The CDR3 contains 13 residues. Germline lookup yields CDR1 MNHEY and CDR2 SVGAGI. DNA for the CDR3: TGTGCCAGCAGCAGACAGGGTGCCTATGGCTACACCTTC. It specifies CASSRQGAYGYTF.

V usage is TRBV6-5 and J usage is TRBJ2-5; 9 nucleotides align to TRBD2. The CDR3 is 15 residues long. After removal of 5 bases from V and 2 bases from J, the junction contained 6 bases not matched to a gene. Germline V gene data show CDR1 as MNHEY and CDR2 as SVGAGI. DNA of the CDR3: TGTGCCAGCAGTCCTCTGACTAGCGGACAAGAGACCCAGTACTTC. Translating gives CASSPLTSGQETQYF.

This chain joins TRBV18 and TRBJ2-2; TRBD1 agrees at 7 bases. The CDR3 length is 15 residues. With V trimmed by 3 bases and J by 5 bases, 6 bases remained unmatched. CDR1 KGHSH and CDR2 LQKENI come from the germline V gene. In nucleotides, the CDR3 is TGTGCCAGCTCACCGAGACAGGGCTTTACCGGGGAGCTGTTTTTT. Amino acid sequence: CASSPRQGFTGELFF.

This clone was observed a handful of times. The chain is built from TRBV30 and TRBJ1-6; D unresolved. This CDR3 region has 15 residues. Germline values: CDR1 GTSNPN, CDR2 SVGIG (reference sequence). Trimming stripped 0 bases from V and 12 bases from J, with 18 bases between. CDR3 in amino acids: CAWSVQNRRVRPLHF. CDR3 nucleotide sequence: TGTGCCTGGAGTGTACAAAACCGGCGGGTTCGACCCCTCCACTTT.

This sequence joins TRBV5-6 and TRBJ1-2; TRBD1 matches 7 bases. Germline CDR1 and CDR2: SGHDT and YYEEEE. CDR3 length: 14 amino acids. V trimming: 1 base; J trimming: 4 bases; junction bases outside the gene matches: 4. For the CDR3, the DNA is TGTGCCAGCAGCTTGAACAGGGGCCGCTATGGCTACACCTTC. Translated, it gives CASSLNRGRYGYTF.

This clone was found a few times. The CDR3 loop reads CATSRDWGQNTEAFF. CDR3 sequence (DNA): TGTGCCACCAGCAGAGATTGGGGACAGAACACTGAAGCTTTCTTT. The gene calls are TRBV15 and TRBJ1-1, with a tentative D call TRBD1 (6 bases). Between the trimmed V and J ends, which lost 0 bases and 1 base, there was a span of 9 bases. Germline values: CDR1 LNHNV, CDR2 YYDKDF (reference sequence). This CDR3 spans 15 amino acids.

This clone was seen only a few times. Other DNA sequences of this sample code for an identical CDR3. CDR3 residues: CASSFRYTDTQYF. The DNA for the CDR3 is TGTGCCAGCAGCTTCAGATACACAGATACGCAGTATTTT. The chain carries TRBV5-6 and TRBJ2-3; D is ambiguous. CDR3 length equals 13 residues. Germline CDR1 SGHDT, CDR2 YYEEEE. Trimming took off 2 bases at V and 2 bases at J, with 6 bases between the two ends.

The V and J genes are TRBV5-1 and TRBJ2-2; D may be TRBD1 (6 bases). The CDR3 length is 13 residues. The V end was cut by 2 bases, the J end by 6 bases, with 8 bases between. CDR1 is SGHRS, CDR2 YFSETQ, per germline. The chain's CDR3 is CASSFGQPGELFF. The DNA of the CDR3 is TGCGCCAGCAGCTTCGGACAGCCCGGGGAGCTGTTTTTT.

The rearrangement uses TRBV19 and TRBJ1-2, with 8 bases aligning to TRBD1. The trim removed 4 bases at V and 4 bases at J, leaving 5 bases unmatched. The CDR3 has 14 amino acids. Germline CDR1 and CDR2: LNHDA and SQIVND (reference sequence). For the CDR3, the DNA is TGTGCCAGTAGTAGGGACAGGACCTCCTATGGCTACACCTTC. Its translation: CASSRDRTSYGYTF.

The chain recombines TRBV6-5 with TRBJ1-2; TRBD1 matches at 7 bases. The CDR3 is 13 residues long. Germline assignment: CDR1 MNHEY and CDR2 SVGAGI. The ends lost 5 bases at V and 6 bases at J; junction bases unmatched: 6. The CDR3 DNA sequence: TGTGCCAGCAGTCCTACCGGGACAGATGGCTACACCTTC. It is translated as CASSPTGTDGYTF.

The table lists this clone with a count of one. The chain combines TRBV6-2 or TRBV6-3 with TRBJ1-5; D call uncertain. V lost 6 bases to trimming and J lost 0 bases, with 12 bases between them. CDR1 MNHEY and CDR2 SVGEGT come from the germline V gene. The CDR3 runs to 15 residues. The CDR3 is CASSKGGYSNQPQHF. The CDR3 coding sequence is TGTGCCAGCAGCAAGGGCGGGTATAGCAATCAGCCCCAGCATTTT.

The V and J genes are TRBV5-4 and TRBJ2-1; 9 positions agree with TRBD1. CDR3 length: 17 amino acids. V was clipped by 1 base and J by 6 bases; unmatched bases: 11. The germline V gene encodes CDR1 SGHNT and CDR2 YYREEE (reference sequence). CDR3 sequence (DNA): TGTGCCAGCAGCTTGCAGCTTGCGACAGGGGGTTTCAATGAGCAGTTCTTC. Protein product: CASSLQLATGGFNEQFF.

V and J are TRBV25-1 and TRBJ2-2; 7 nucleotides line up with TRBD2. Germline CDR1 reads MGHDK; CDR2 reads SYGVNS. The V and J ends lost 2 bases and 1 base, in that order; junction bases with no gene match: 4. CDR3 length equals 16 residues. CDR3 loop: CASSEIQRGNTGELFF. CDR3 DNA: TGTGCCAGCAGTGAAATCCAGCGGGGGAACACCGGGGAGCTGTTTTTT.

The chain carries TRBV7-6 and TRBJ2-7; D is perhaps TRBD2 (6 bases). V gave up 3 bases and J gave up 0 bases, with 12 bases separating them. The germline V gene encodes CDR1 SGHVS and CDR2 FNYEAQ. The CDR3 has 15 residues. Here the CDR3 DNA reads TGTGCCAGCAGCTTGGCGGAGGGCAACTCCTACGAGCAGTACTTC. Translated: CASSLAEGNSYEQYF.

The V call is TRBV10-3, the J call TRBJ1-5; perhaps TRBD1 as D (5 bases). The CDR3 contains 16 residues. V dropped 6 bases and J dropped 3 bases, with 18 bases sitting between them. Looked up from germline, CDR1 is ENHRY and CDR2 is SYGVKD. CDR3 sequence: CAISTGGGDSNQPQHF. The CDR3 DNA reads as TGTGCCATCAGCACCGGGGGGGGGGATTCCAATCAGCCCCAGCATTTT.

This chain connects TRBV7-9 to TRBJ1-6; 7 bases line up with TRBD1. The CDR3 sequence is 14 residues long. Germline V gives CDR1 SEHNR, CDR2 FQNEAQ (reference sequence). Trimming at V came to 4 bases and at J to 7 bases, leaving 4 bases not matched to a gene. The chain's CDR3 is CASSSGQKNSPLHF. CDR3 nucleotides: TGTGCCAGCAGCTCGGGACAGAAAAATTCACCCCTCCACTTT. The whole variable domain, remainder taken from reference TRBV7-9 and TRBJ1-6, is DTGVSQNPRHKITKRGQNVTFRCDPISEHNRLYWYRQTLGQGPEFLTYFQNEAQLEKSRLLSDRFSAERPKGSFSTLEIQRTEQGDSAMYLCASSSGQKNSPLHFGNGTRLTVT.